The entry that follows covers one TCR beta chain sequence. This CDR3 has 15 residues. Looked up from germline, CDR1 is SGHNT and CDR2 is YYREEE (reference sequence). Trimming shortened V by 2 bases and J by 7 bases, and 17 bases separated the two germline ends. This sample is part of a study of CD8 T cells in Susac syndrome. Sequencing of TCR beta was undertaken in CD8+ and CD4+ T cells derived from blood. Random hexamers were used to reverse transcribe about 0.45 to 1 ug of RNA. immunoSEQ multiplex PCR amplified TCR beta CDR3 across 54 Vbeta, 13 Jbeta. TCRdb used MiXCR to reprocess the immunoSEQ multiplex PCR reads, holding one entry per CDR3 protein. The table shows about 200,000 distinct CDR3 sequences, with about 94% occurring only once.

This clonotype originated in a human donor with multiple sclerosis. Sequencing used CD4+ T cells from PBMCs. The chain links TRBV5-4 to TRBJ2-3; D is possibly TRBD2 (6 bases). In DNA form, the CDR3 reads TGTGCCAGCAGCTTCCCGGGACTCCAAGGAAATACGCAGTATTTT. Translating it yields CASSFPGLQGNTQYF. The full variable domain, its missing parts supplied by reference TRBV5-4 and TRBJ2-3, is ETGVTQSPTHLIKTRGQQVTLRCSSQSGHNTVSWYQQALGQGPQFIFQYYREEENGRGNFPPRFSGLQFPNYSSELNVNALELDDSALYLCASSFPGLQGNTQYFGPGTRLTVL.